Listed below are T cell receptor beta chains from one sample, sequenced in a study of shared clonotypes between healthy human individuals. Profiled with immunoSEQ multiplex PCR; TCRdb holds only in-frame clones, not every one. Altogether 1.6 million or so clones are present, approximately 98.5% being singletons, with the ten largest covering over 0.3%. Sample: naive CD4+ T cells sorted from blood. Receptor source: a man aged 30-40 years in good health. Both conserved end residues are part of each CDR3. Fields, in order: CDR3 DNA, CDR3 protein, clone size, J gene, D gene, V gene. D genes are given only for firm matches. The size field is filled for only some rows; it gives once, few, many or a size class.

CDR3 DNA: TGTGCCAGCGGACCCCAGGGGTTCAATCAGCCCCAGCATTTT
CDR3 protein: CASGPQGFNQPQHF
clone size: .
J gene: TRBJ1-5
D gene: .
V gene: TRBV7-9

CDR3 DNA: TGCGCCAGCAGTGAGTCGAAGGGGGGCGGCCACGATTTCTTT
CDR3 protein: CASSESKGGGHDFF
clone size: .
J gene: TRBJ1-1
D gene: .
V gene: TRBV10-2

CDR3 DNA: TGTGCCAGCAGCCGACAGGGGGGGACTGAAGCTTTCTTT
CDR3 protein: CASSRQGGTEAFF
clone size: .
J gene: TRBJ1-1
D gene: TRBD1
V gene: TRBV6-5

CDR3 DNA: TGTGCCATCAGGGACTCCAGGGGCGATGAGCAGTTCTTC
CDR3 protein: CAIRDSRGDEQFF
clone size: .
J gene: TRBJ2-1
D gene: .
V gene: TRBV10-3

CDR3 DNA: TGTGCCAGCAGCTTAGCAGCGGAGACCACAGATACGCAGTATTTT
CDR3 protein: CASSLAAETTDTQYF
clone size: .
J gene: TRBJ2-3
D gene: .
V gene: TRBV7-8

CDR3 DNA: TGTGCCAGCAGTTACGGGACAGGGGAAAAACTGTTTTTT
CDR3 protein: CASSYGTGEKLFF
clone size: .
J gene: TRBJ1-4
D gene: TRBD1
V gene: TRBV6-5

CDR3 DNA: TGTGCCAGCAGCCCTGGGGACAGGGTCGGAAATCAGCCCCAGCATTTT
CDR3 protein: CASSPGDRVGNQPQHF
clone size: .
J gene: TRBJ1-5
D gene: TRBD1
V gene: TRBV7-9

CDR3 DNA: TGTGCCTGGAGTGTATACGACACTGAAGCTTTCTTT
CDR3 protein: CAWSVYDTEAFF
clone size: .
J gene: TRBJ1-1
D gene: .
V gene: TRBV30

CDR3 DNA: TGCAGTGCTAGCGACTTCCGGGGCTACACCTTC
CDR3 protein: CSASDFRGYTF
clone size: .
J gene: TRBJ1-2
D gene: .
V gene: TRBV20-1

CDR3 DNA: TGTGCCAGCAGTTTCCCCCTCCTCGAGAGCCAATACAATGAGCAGTTCTTC
CDR3 protein: CASSFPLLESQYNEQFF
clone size: .
J gene: TRBJ2-1
D gene: .
V gene: TRBV27

CDR3 DNA: TGCGCCAGCAGTGGGGCAGGGCGAGAGACCCAGTACTTC
CDR3 protein: CASSGAGRETQYF
clone size: .
J gene: TRBJ2-5
D gene: .
V gene: TRBV5-1

CDR3 DNA: TGCGCCAGCAGCCCAAACTCCCTAGCGGACGTCCCAGATACGCAGTATTTT
CDR3 protein: CASSPNSLADVPDTQYF
clone size: .
J gene: TRBJ2-3
D gene: TRBD2
V gene: TRBV5-1

CDR3 DNA: TGTGCCAGCAGGGGACTAGCGGGAGCGCATGAGCAGTTCTTC
CDR3 protein: CASRGLAGAHEQFF
clone size: .
J gene: TRBJ2-1
D gene: TRBD2
V gene: TRBV27

CDR3 DNA: TGTGCCAGCAGTGACTGGAGCTCCTACAATGAGCAGTTCTTC
CDR3 protein: CASSDWSSYNEQFF
clone size: .
J gene: TRBJ2-1
D gene: .
V gene: TRBV2

CDR3 DNA: TGCGCCAGCAGCTTGGCCGAACTAGCGGTCGGGAAGAGAACCCAGTACTTC
CDR3 protein: CASSLAELAVGKRTQYF
clone size: .
J gene: TRBJ2-5
D gene: TRBD2
V gene: TRBV5-1

CDR3 DNA: TGTGCCAGCAGCGTAGGACTAGCGGGCAATGAGCAGTTCTTC
CDR3 protein: CASSVGLAGNEQFF
clone size: .
J gene: TRBJ2-1
D gene: TRBD2
V gene: TRBV11-2

CDR3 DNA: TGTGCCAGCAGCTTAACACAGGGAACCCCCACTGAAGCTTTCTTT
CDR3 protein: CASSLTQGTPTEAFF
clone size: .
J gene: TRBJ1-1
D gene: .
V gene: TRBV7-2

CDR3 DNA: TGTGCCAGCAGCGTAGCGGGGACAGGAGCCTACGAGCAGTACTTC
CDR3 protein: CASSVAGTGAYEQYF
clone size: .
J gene: TRBJ2-7
D gene: TRBD1
V gene: TRBV9

CDR3 DNA: TGTGCCAGCAGCCAAAATCCAGCGAACACCGGGGAGCTGTTTTTT
CDR3 protein: CASSQNPANTGELFF
clone size: .
J gene: TRBJ2-2
D gene: .
V gene: TRBV14

CDR3 DNA: TGTGCCAGCACCTCGAAGGACGGATCCTACGAGCAGTACTTC
CDR3 protein: CASTSKDGSYEQYF
clone size: .
J gene: TRBJ2-7
D gene: .
V gene: TRBV5-4

CDR3 DNA: TGCAGCGTTCGGGAGATTGGTGGCGGGGAGCTGTTTTTT
CDR3 protein: CSVREIGGGELFF
clone size: once
J gene: TRBJ2-2
D gene: .
V gene: TRBV29-1

CDR3 DNA: TGTGCCAGCTCACCGAGGACTAGCGTGAATGAGCAGTTCTTC
CDR3 protein: CASSPRTSVNEQFF
clone size: .
J gene: TRBJ2-1
D gene: TRBD2
V gene: TRBV18

CDR3 DNA: TGTGCCAGCAGCAAAGAGGGGGGGAATCAGCCCCAGCATTTT
CDR3 protein: CASSKEGGNQPQHF
clone size: .
J gene: TRBJ1-5
D gene: .
V gene: TRBV9

CDR3 DNA: TGTGCCTGGAGTGTACATCTAGTTGGAGGCGAGCAGTACTTC
CDR3 protein: CAWSVHLVGGEQYF
clone size: .
J gene: TRBJ2-7
D gene: .
V gene: TRBV30

CDR3 DNA: TGTGCCAGTTACGGGGACTACGAGCAGTACTTC
CDR3 protein: CASYGDYEQYF
clone size: .
J gene: TRBJ2-7
D gene: .
V gene: TRBV9

CDR3 DNA: TGCGCCAGCAGCTTGCTGGGGTCTGGGGCCAACGTCCTGACTTTC
CDR3 protein: CASSLLGSGANVLTF
clone size: .
J gene: TRBJ2-6
D gene: .
V gene: TRBV5-1

CDR3 DNA: TGCGCCAGCAGCCACGGACAGGGTAGGGGCGGGACTGAAGCTTTCTTT
CDR3 protein: CASSHGQGRGGTEAFF
clone size: .
J gene: TRBJ1-1
D gene: TRBD1
V gene: TRBV4-1